Shown below are 16 T cell receptor beta chains from a single sample sequenced in a study of vaccination effects on CD4 cells after COVID-19. No cognate antigen is known for these TCRs. In the ViraFEST assay, antigen-specific CD4+ clonotypes were identified by expansion after peptide-pool stimulation. Once cultured for under 11 days, the cells underwent separation to obtain CD4+ T cells. Absence of prior SARS-CoV-2 infection characterized the vaccine recipients, who showed negative nucleocapsid antibodies. Clones were read by immunoSEQ multiplex PCR, and TCRdb kept only the in-frame ones, dropping some. The table includes tens of thousands of clones, roughly 79% detected once. Sample: CD4+ T cells from PBMCs cultured with SARS-CoV-2 spike peptides, taken before COVID-19 vaccination. Receptors were obtained from a human donor who received a COVID-19 vaccine.

This clone appeared a single time. The rearrangement links TRBV19 to TRBJ1-5; the D is unclear. CDR3 size: 14 residues. Germline CDR1 LNHDA, CDR2 SQIVND (reference sequence). Trimming pared 3 bases from V and 7 bases from J, leaving 13 bases between. In DNA, the CDR3 is TGTGCCAGTAGTATTTGGAGGGCGGGACAGCCCCAGCATTTT. Translating gives CASSIWRAGQPQHF.

The V gene is TRBV24-1, the J gene TRBJ2-5; tentative D call: TRBD2 (6 bases). The germline CDR1 and CDR2 sequences are KGHDR and SFDVKD. The germline V and J ends were trimmed by 3 bases and 1 base, with 11 bases remaining between them. This CDR3 has 15 residues. This CDR3 is CATSDAGTSQETQYF. The CDR3 region has the DNA TGTGCCACCAGTGATGCCGGGACTTCCCAAGAGACCCAGTACTTC.

The chain combines TRBV6-2 or TRBV6-3 with TRBJ1-1; D is possibly TRBD1 (5 bases). The germline V gene encodes CDR1 MNHEY and CDR2 SVGEGT. The CDR3 contains 14 residues. Trimming removed 5 bases at V and 1 base at J, with 11 bases between. Here the CDR3 reads CASSQGLGNTEAFF. The DNA of the CDR3 is TGTGCCAGCAGTCAGGGATTGGGGAACACTGAAGCTTTCTTT.

The rearrangement uses TRBV4-1 and TRBJ2-5; TRBD2 might be the D (6 bases). CDR1 and CDR2 from the germline V gene are MGHRA and YSYEKL. The CDR3 is made up of 16 amino acids. Trimming took 0 bases from V and 5 from J, leaving 16 bases between them. The CDR3: CASSQDRDSGGETQYF. The DNA for the CDR3 is TGCGCCAGCAGCCAAGATCGCGACTCCGGAGGGGAGACCCAGTACTTC.

The V call is TRBV7-2, the J call TRBJ2-1; TRBD2 matches 11 bases. Germline CDR1 SGHTA, CDR2 FQGNSA. Germline trimming cut 3 bases from V and 5 bases from J; bases unmatched to any gene: 3. The CDR3 spans 15 residues. The CDR3 sequence: CASSLLAGGHNEQFF. The CDR3 nucleotides are TGTGCCAGCAGCTTGCTAGCGGGGGGACACAATGAGCAGTTCTTC.

V is TRBV6-5 and J is TRBJ1-1; no reliable D call. V was trimmed by 5 bases and J by 9 bases, leaving 22 bases between them. The germline V gene encodes CDR1 MNHEY and CDR2 SVGAGI. The CDR3 is 15 residues long. CDR3: CASSISREQSVQAFF. The CDR3 nucleotides are TGTGCCAGCAGTATATCTCGGGAACAATCAGTGCAAGCTTTCTTT.

The V call is TRBV19, the J call TRBJ2-4; a weak D match, TRBD2 (6 bases). CDR3 length equals 14 residues. Germline V gene data show CDR1 as LNHDA and CDR2 as SQIVND (reference sequence). Trimming pared 6 bases from V and 7 bases from J, leaving 16 bases between. CDR3 sequence (DNA): TGTGCCAGTAGAAGCGACGGGAGCGTCAACATTCAGTACTTC. This codes for CASRSDGSVNIQYF.

This chain links TRBV27 with TRBJ1-5; the D gene is possibly TRBD1 (5 bases). The CDR3 has 14 amino acids. V was trimmed by 2 bases and J by 7 bases, leaving 12 bases between them. The germline gives CDR1 MNHEY, CDR2 SMNVEV (reference sequence). The CDR3 sequence: CASSLVGGEQPQHF. The CDR3 bases are TGTGCCAGCAGTTTAGTGGGAGGGGAGCAGCCCCAGCATTTT.

The gene calls are TRBV30 and TRBJ1-6, with no clear D. The CDR3 contains 16 residues. With 2 bases removed from V and 6 bases from J, the gap between germline ends came to 17 bases. Germline-derived CDR1 and CDR2 are GTSNPN and SVGIG (reference sequence). The CDR3 loop reads CAWSPNTGGSNSPLHF. CDR3 nucleotide sequence: TGTGCCTGGAGTCCTAACACCGGAGGATCTAATTCACCCCTCCACTTT.

The chain has TRBV10-3 and TRBJ2-2; 7 positions agree with TRBD1. This CDR3 has 13 residues. Per the germline V gene, CDR1 is ENHRY and CDR2 is SYGVKD. V dropped 10 bases and J dropped 2; count of bases not matched to a gene: 4. As DNA, the CDR3 is TGTGCCACGGACAGGCTTAACACCGGGGAGCTGTTTTTT. It yields the protein CATDRLNTGELFF.

The rearrangement joins TRBV3-1 (or the pseudogene TRBV3-2) to TRBJ2-7; 12 bases agree with TRBD1. The germline V gene encodes CDR1 LGHDT and CDR2 YNNKEL (reference sequence). The V segment lost 4 bases and the J segment 4 bases; nucleotides outside the gene matches: 8. The CDR3 extends over 16 amino acids. This chain's CDR3 is CASSLVGTGGMYEQYV. Here the CDR3 DNA reads TGTGCCAGCAGCCTCGTCGGGACAGGGGGCATGTACGAGCAGTACGTC.

The J gene is TRBJ2-5, the V gene TRBV7-2; the D is unclear. Germline V gene lookup returns CDR1 SGHTA and CDR2 FQGNSA. This CDR3 comprises 13 residues. V was clipped by 8 bases and J by 1 base, with 11 bases between them. The DNA for the CDR3 is TGTGCCAGCGCCCCGAGAATCCAAGAGACCCAGTACTTC. Protein product: CASAPRIQETQYF. The whole variable domain, filled in from reference TRBV7-2 and TRBJ2-5, reads GAGVSQSPSNKVTEKGKDVELRCDPISGHTALYWYRQSLGQGLEFLIYFQGNSAPDKSGLPSDRFSAERTGGSVSTLTIQRTQQEDSAVYLCASAPRIQETQYFGPGTRLLVL.

This clone is a singleton in its sample. The rearrangement joins TRBV4-3 to TRBJ2-1; 9 positions agree with TRBD2. Germline assignment: CDR1 LGHNA and CDR2 YSLEER. This CDR3 contains 15 residues. V was pared by 3 bases and J by 1 base, with 1 base of the junction left unmatched. Here the CDR3 reads CASSQTSGSYNEQFF. The CDR3 region has the DNA TGCGCCAGCAGCCAGACTAGCGGATCCTACAATGAGCAGTTCTTC.

The chain joins TRBV11-1 to TRBJ1-1, with no clear D. Looked up from germline, CDR1 is SGHAT and CDR2 is FQDESV (reference sequence). This CDR3 comprises 14 residues. V lost 3 bases to trimming and J lost 1 base, with 9 bases between them. Here the CDR3 reads CASSFWRANTEAFF. As DNA, the CDR3 is TGTGCCAGCAGCTTCTGGAGGGCGAACACTGAAGCTTTCTTT.

The J gene is TRBJ1-3, the V gene TRBV7-9; tentatively, D is TRBD1 (5 bases). The CDR3 extends over 17 amino acids. V lost 4 bases and J 1 base, leaving 17 bases between the germline ends. From germline, CDR1 is SEHNR and CDR2 FQNEAQ (reference sequence). CDR3 protein: CASSYNTFGGSGNTIYF. The CDR3 DNA is TGTGCCAGCAGCTACAACACTTTCGGGGGGTCTGGAAACACCATATATTTT.

The chain is built from TRBV18 and TRBJ2-5; D gene ambiguous. Germline V gives CDR1 KGHSH, CDR2 LQKENI. Trimming cost V 3 bases and J 4 bases, with 12 bases left between them. The CDR3 runs to 14 residues. CDR3 coding DNA: TGTGCCAGCTCACCGGGCACGGTGGGAGAGACCCAGTACTTC. Residues: CASSPGTVGETQYF.